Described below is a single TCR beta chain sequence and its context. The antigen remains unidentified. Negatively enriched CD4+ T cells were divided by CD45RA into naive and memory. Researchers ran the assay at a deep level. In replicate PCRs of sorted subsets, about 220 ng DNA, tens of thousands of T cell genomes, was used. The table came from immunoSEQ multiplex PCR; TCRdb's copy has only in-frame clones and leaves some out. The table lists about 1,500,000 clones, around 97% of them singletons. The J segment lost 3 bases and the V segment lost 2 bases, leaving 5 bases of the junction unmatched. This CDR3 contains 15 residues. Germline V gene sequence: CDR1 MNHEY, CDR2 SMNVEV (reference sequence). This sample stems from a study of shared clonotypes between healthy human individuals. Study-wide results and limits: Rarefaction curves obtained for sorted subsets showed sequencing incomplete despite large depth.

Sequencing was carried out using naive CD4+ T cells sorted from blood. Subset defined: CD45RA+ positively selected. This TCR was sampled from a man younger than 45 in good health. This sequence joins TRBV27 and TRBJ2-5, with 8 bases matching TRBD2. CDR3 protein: CASSLLAGGEETQYF. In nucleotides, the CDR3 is TGTGCCAGCAGTTTACTTGCGGGAGGTGAAGAGACCCAGTACTTC.